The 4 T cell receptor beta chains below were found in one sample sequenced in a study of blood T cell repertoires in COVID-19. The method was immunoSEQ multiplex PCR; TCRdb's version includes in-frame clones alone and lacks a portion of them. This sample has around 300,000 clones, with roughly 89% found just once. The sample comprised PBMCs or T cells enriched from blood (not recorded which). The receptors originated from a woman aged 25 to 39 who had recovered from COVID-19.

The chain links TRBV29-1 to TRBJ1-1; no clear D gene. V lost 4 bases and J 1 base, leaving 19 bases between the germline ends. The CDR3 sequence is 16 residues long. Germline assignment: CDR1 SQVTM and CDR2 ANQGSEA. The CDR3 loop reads CSVGWSASSSNTEAFF. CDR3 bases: TGCAGCGTTGGGTGGTCAGCGTCCTCTTCGAACACTGAAGCTTTCTTT. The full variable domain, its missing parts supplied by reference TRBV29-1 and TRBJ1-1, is SAVISQKPSRDICQRGTSLTIQCQVDSQVTMMFWYRQQPGQSLTLIATANQGSEATYESGFVIDKFPISRPNLTFSTLTVSNMSPEDSSIYLCSVGWSASSSNTEAFFGQGTRLTVV.

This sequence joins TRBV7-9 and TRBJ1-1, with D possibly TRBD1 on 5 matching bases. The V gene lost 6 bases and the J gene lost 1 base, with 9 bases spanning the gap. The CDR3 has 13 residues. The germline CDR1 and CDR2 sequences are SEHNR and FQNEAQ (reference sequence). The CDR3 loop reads CASSYDRNTEAFF. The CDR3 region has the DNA TGTGCCAGCAGTTATGACAGGAACACTGAAGCTTTCTTT.

The CDR3 DNA reads TGCGCCAGCAGCTTGGGGACAGAAATGTACGAGCAGTACTTC. This translates into CASSLGTEMYEQYF. The genes are TRBV5-1 and TRBJ2-7; D possibly corresponds to TRBD1 (6 bases). The germline gives CDR1 SGHRS, CDR2 YFSETQ. This CDR3 has 14 amino acids. V was trimmed by 0 bases and J by 4 bases, leaving 11 bases between them.

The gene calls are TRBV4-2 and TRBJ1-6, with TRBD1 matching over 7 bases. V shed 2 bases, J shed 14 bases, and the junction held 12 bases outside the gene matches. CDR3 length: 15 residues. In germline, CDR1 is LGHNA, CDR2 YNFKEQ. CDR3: CASSQSTRDSRALHF. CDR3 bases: TGTGCCAGCAGCCAATCAACGCGGGACAGTAGGGCCCTCCACTTT.